The clone carrying this T cell receptor beta chain was seen a few times. Antigen specificity is unknown. Primers for the PCR totalled 60 Vbeta and 13 Jbeta. Produced via immunoSEQ multiplex PCR; TCRdb's table is partial and in-frame only. The sample has under 130,000 clones, about 80% seen once. Germline CDR1 is SGDLS and CDR2 is YYNGEE. V was clipped by 0 bases and J by 0 bases; unmatched bases: 6. This CDR3 is built from 18 residues. The data are from a study of cytomegalovirus exposure and HLA in healthy donors. Findings and caveats of the study: TCR beta sequences reportedly predicted most subjects' HLA-A and HLA-B alleles accurately. Near-uniform donor sequencing depth was presumed by presence/absence analyses. Earlier results showed most TCR beta V segments being productive about 87% or about 30% of the time. Most TCR sequences were seen very rarely across donors, but some public TCRs occurred in many.

This chain connects TRBV9 to TRBJ2-2; 9 bases align to TRBD2. The sequence came from a man aged 40-49 years in good health and CMV-seropositive. The material sequenced was PBMCs. CDR3 region: CASSVEGSGGPNTGELFF. CDR3 DNA sequence: TGTGCCAGCAGCGTAGAGGGTAGCGGGGGACCGAACACCGGGGAGCTGTTTTTT.